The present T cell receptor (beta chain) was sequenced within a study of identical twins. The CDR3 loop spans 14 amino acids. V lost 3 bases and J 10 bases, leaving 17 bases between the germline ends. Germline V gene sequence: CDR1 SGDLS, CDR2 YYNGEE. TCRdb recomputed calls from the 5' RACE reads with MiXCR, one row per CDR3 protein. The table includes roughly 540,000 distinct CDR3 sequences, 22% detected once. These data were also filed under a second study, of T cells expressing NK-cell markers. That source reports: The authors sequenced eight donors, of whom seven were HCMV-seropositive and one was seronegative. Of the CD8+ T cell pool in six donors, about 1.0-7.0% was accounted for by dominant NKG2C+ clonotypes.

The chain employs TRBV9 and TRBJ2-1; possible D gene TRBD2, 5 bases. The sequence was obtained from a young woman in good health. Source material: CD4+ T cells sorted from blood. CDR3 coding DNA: TGTGCCAGCAGCGGGGAGACTCCCGGAACGGAGCAGTTCTTC. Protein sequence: CASSGETPGTEQFF. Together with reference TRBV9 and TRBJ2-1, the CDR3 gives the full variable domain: DSGVTQTPKHLITATGQRVTLRCSPRSGDLSVYWYQQSLDQGLQFLIQYYNGEERAKGNILERFSAQQFPDLHSELNLSSLELGDSALYFCASSGETPGTEQFFGPGTRLTVL.